These 18 T cell receptor beta chains came from one sample sequenced in a study of CD8+CD57+ T cells in acquired aplastic anemia (dated by TCRdb to the late 2010s). The patients picked for sequencing were ones in whom flow cytometry had shown an expansion of CD8+CD57+ cells. The run used an Illumina HiSeq 2000. TCR beta VDJ combination and CDR3 sequence profiling used genomic DNA as the template. TCRdb applied fastp at Q25 and MiXCR to the public reads, then kept only in-frame beta chains. Identical CDR3 protein sequences are pooled into one entry, listed with their most common genes and DNA. The sample has around 200,000 distinct CDR3 sequences on record, approximately 60% of them singletons. The ten largest clones capture under 60% of the sample. Source material: sorted CD4+, CD8+, or CD8+CD57+ T cells (not recorded which) from PBMCs. The receptor source for this set is a human donor with aplastic anemia.

The chain couples TRBV7-3 to TRBJ2-5, with a weak D call TRBD2 (6 bases). CDR1 SGHTA and CDR2 FQGTGA come from the germline V gene. V was pared by 3 bases and J by 4 bases, with 18 bases between. The CDR3 is 16 amino acids. The CDR3 DNA reads as TGTGCCAGCAGCTTGGGAGGTGCAACGAGGGTAGAGACCCAGTACTTC. Protein sequence: CASSLGGATRVETQYF.

V is TRBV5-1 and J is TRBJ1-6; no reliable D call. CDR3 length: 13 amino acids. Germline V lookup: CDR1 SGHRS, CDR2 YFSETQ. V lost 5 bases and J 11 bases, leaving 14 bases between the germline ends. CDR3 loop: CASRQTQGTPLHF. The CDR3 DNA reads TGCGCCAGCAGACAAACGCAAGGAACACCCCTCCACTTT.

The V call is TRBV20-1, the J call TRBJ1-1, with D unresolved. The V end lost 5 bases, the J end lost 1 base, and 8 bases lay between the germline ends. The CDR3 has 12 amino acids. Germline assignment: CDR1 DFQATT and CDR2 SNEGSKA (reference sequence). The CDR3 reads CSAFSRNTEAFF. The CDR3, as DNA: TGCAGTGCTTTCTCGCGGAACACTGAAGCTTTCTTT.

The V and J genes are TRBV2 and TRBJ2-3, with no clear D. Germline CDR1 is SNHLY and CDR2 is FYNNEI. Trimming shortened V by 3 bases and J by 3 bases, and 4 bases separated the two germline ends. The CDR3 covers 12 residues. This CDR3 reads CASSDRTDTQYF. The CDR3 region has the DNA TGTGCCAGCAGTGACAGGACAGATACGCAGTATTTT.

The chain carries TRBV30 and TRBJ1-2; D unresolved. The CDR3 runs to 14 residues. V was pared by 5 bases and J by 1 base, with 14 bases between. Germline lookup yields CDR1 GTSNPN and CDR2 SVGIG (reference sequence). The CDR3 is CAWSDTTINYGYTF. For the CDR3, the DNA is TGTGCCTGGTCAGACACCACCATTAACTATGGCTACACCTTC.

As regards this clonotype: A junction end diverges from the germline sequence, so it may reflect a read error. The rearrangement uses TRBV19 and TRBJ1-2; D not resolved. CDR1 LNHDA and CDR2 SQIVND come from the germline V gene (reference sequence). There are 15 residues in the CDR3. This CDR3 reads CTSSRGSPEGYGYTF. The CDR3 nucleotides read TGTACCAGTAGTAGAGGGTCCCCTGAGGGCTATGGCTACACCTTC.

This chain uses TRBV5-1 with TRBJ2-7; weak D call: TRBD2 (6 bases). Trimming took 0 bases from V and 2 from J, leaving 9 bases between them. This CDR3 has 14 amino acids. Germline-derived CDR1 and CDR2 are SGHRS and YFSETQ. CDR3 in amino acids: CASSLELAPYEQYF. CDR3 coding DNA: TGCGCCAGCAGCTTGGAACTAGCCCCCTACGAGCAGTACTTC.

There are a few counts of this clonotype. The genes are TRBV24-1 and TRBJ1-3, with a possible D match to TRBD1 (5 bases). The germline CDR1 and CDR2 sequences are KGHDR and SFDVKD. Trimming stripped 3 bases from V and 0 bases from J, with 8 bases between. The CDR3 has 15 amino acids. This CDR3 reads CATSDRDDSGNTIYF. CDR3 nucleotides: TGTGCCACCAGTGATCGGGACGACTCTGGAAACACCATATATTTT.

Only one count was recorded for this clonotype. The chain couples TRBV24-1 to TRBJ2-7; tentative D call: TRBD1 (5 bases). Germline CDR1 is KGHDR and CDR2 is SFDVKD. This CDR3 comprises 15 residues. Deletions cut 4 bases from V and 1 base from J, with 13 bases between. DNA of the CDR3: TGTGCCACCAGTGAATGGCTGACAGCTTCCTACGAGCAGTACTTC. Translated: CATSEWLTASYEQYF.

V gene TRBV19 combines with J gene TRBJ1-2; possible D gene TRBD1, 6 bases. The germline V and J ends were trimmed by 5 bases and 7 bases, with 20 bases remaining between them. This CDR3 contains 15 residues. CDR1 is LNHDA, CDR2 SQIVND, per germline (reference sequence). The CDR3 protein is CASSPQGPGAGGYTF. CDR3 DNA: TGTGCCAGTAGTCCGCAGGGACCGGGGGCGGGTGGCTACACCTTC.

For this clonotype: Lacking the conserved final phenylalanine or tryptophan, this CDR3 likely reflects a read error. The genes are TRBV7-9 and TRBJ1-1; D is unresolved. V was trimmed by 5 bases and J by 7 bases, leaving 14 bases between them. The CDR3 sequence is 13 residues long. Germline assignment: CDR1 SEHNR and CDR2 FQNEAQ (reference sequence). The CDR3: CASSLGNILEAFL. The CDR3 DNA reads TGTGCCAGCAGCCTGGGCAACATCCTTGAAGCTTTCCTT.

This clonotype has just a few counts. This chain connects TRBV5-6 to TRBJ2-7; 8 bases fit TRBD1. The CDR3 contains 15 residues. Germline V gene lookup returns CDR1 SGHDT and CDR2 YYEEEE. Trimming at V came to 5 bases and at J to 1 base, leaving 8 bases not matched to a gene. Written as DNA, the CDR3 is TGTGCCAGCAGTGGTGTGACAGGGGCATCCTACGAGCAGTACTTC. This codes for CASSGVTGASYEQYF.

In its sample, this clonotype was seen once. The chain recombines TRBV7-2 with TRBJ1-3; 10 nucleotides line up with TRBD1. The CDR3 is 15 amino acids. V shed 4 bases, J shed 4 bases, and the junction held 4 bases outside the gene matches. Germline CDR1 SGHTA, CDR2 FQGNSA. This CDR3 reads CASSSGTGEGNTIYF. CDR3 nucleotides: TGTGCCAGCAGCTCCGGGACAGGGGAAGGAAACACCATATATTTT.

The chain has TRBV12-3 or TRBV12-4 and TRBJ2-1; D remains unclear. Trimming left V 9 bases short and J 0 bases short, with 9 bases between. The CDR3 totals 13 residues. The CDR3 sequence: CASGPSSYNEQFF. The CDR3 DNA is TGTGCCAGTGGGCCGAGCTCCTACAATGAGCAGTTCTTC.

The J gene is TRBJ2-1, the V gene TRBV20-1; D unclear. Trimming shortened V by 3 bases and J by 8 bases, and 11 bases separated the two germline ends. The CDR3 length is 12 residues. Per germline, CDR1 DFQATT and CDR2 SNEGSKA (reference sequence). The DNA of the CDR3 is TGCAGTGCTAGGTATGAAGCACATGAGCAGTTCTTC. Its translation: CSARYEAHEQFF.

This clonotype was detected many times. V is TRBV6-1 and J is TRBJ2-7; a weak D match, TRBD2 (5 bases). Trimming took off 4 bases at V and 0 bases at J, with 13 bases between the two ends. Germline CDR1 and CDR2: MNHNS and SASEGT. CDR3 size: 15 residues. CDR3 nucleotides: TGTGCCAGCAGTGTGGAACGGGGTTACTCCTACGAGCAGTACTTC. This translates into CASSVERGYSYEQYF.

The genes are TRBV20-1 and TRBJ1-1; 10 nucleotides match TRBD1. Germline V gene lookup returns CDR1 DFQATT and CDR2 SNEGSKA (reference sequence). V shed 3 bases, J shed 1 base, and the junction held 14 bases outside the gene matches. The CDR3 runs 18 residues. CDR3 bases: TGCAGTGCTAGGGATTCCCGGACAGGGGGAGGATGGAACACTGAAGCTTTCTTT. It yields the protein CSARDSRTGGGWNTEAFF.

The table lists this clonotype with a few counts. The chain joins TRBV25-1 to TRBJ2-7; D unresolved. Trimming removed 4 bases from V and 5 bases from J, with 15 bases in between. The CDR3 is 14 residues long. CDR1 and CDR2 from the germline V gene are MGHDK and SYGVNS. As DNA, the CDR3 is TGTGCCAGCAGTGGCCGACACTCGGGCGACGAGCAGTACTTC. Its protein is CASSGRHSGDEQYF.